This is a list of T cell receptor beta chains from one sample in a study of OX40 agonist ivuxolimab in advanced cancers. Profiling relied on immunoSEQ multiplex PCR, and the TCRdb table lists in-frame clones only, not all of them. This table holds 120,000 or so clones, about 93% found once. The sample in question was CD4+ or CD8+ T cells sorted from blood, obtained in a trial of the OX40 agonist ivuxolimab. These receptors all come from an adult with an advanced solid tumor such as melanoma, head and neck, liver or kidney cancer. The CDR3 runs from the conserved cysteine through the conserved F or W.

cdr3_aa v_call cdr3_length
CASSPVMGSEAFF TRBV5-1 13
CASSGGPTGSNYEQYF TRBV13 16
CASKRDRGETQYF TRBV27 13
CASSYGDRDDSPLHF TRBV6-6 15
CASSLIPEQFF TRBV5-1 11
CASSLAGQNTGELFF TRBV5-1 15
CASSYGTSGNTIYF TRBV6-6 14
CASSVDEGAGLPIF TRBV9 14
CASHSEGGRNYEQYF TRBV6-5 15
CASSPSASGSTEAFF TRBV7-3 15
CASRVGTGGYEQYF TRBV7-9 14
CASSPPQSRNTEAFF TRBV18 15
CASSTQGRNQPQHF TRBV19 14
CASSNDPRTGIQDEQFF TRBV11-2 17
CASSAAPVSSGPSYEQYF TRBV7-9 18
CAWSKTGGTWEQYF TRBV30 14
CAWSVSWEEPQHF TRBV30 13
CASSLRPSPSSYNEQFF TRBV5-1 17
CASSPSTGPGEQYF TRBV7-7 14
CASSERDYGYTF TRBV6-1 12